A single sample gave rise to the 18 T cell receptor beta chains below, sequenced in a study of blood T cell repertoires in COVID-19. Sequencing used immunoSEQ multiplex PCR; TCRdb keeps in-frame clones, though not all of them. The sample holds fewer than 120,000 clones; roughly 85% are singletons and the top ten take 4.8%. Input material: peripheral blood. These receptors originate from a human donor in a cohort sampled during active COVID-19.

J is TRBJ2-3 and V is TRBV7-2; TRBD2 agrees at 8 bases. The CDR3 runs 15 residues. Looked up from germline, CDR1 is SGHTA and CDR2 is FQGNSA. Trimming cost V 5 bases and J 7 bases; bases outside gene matches: 11. The CDR3 nucleotides read TGTGCCAGCAGCCTTAGCGGGAATCGCGCCAATACGCAGTATTTT. Its translation: CASSLSGNRANTQYF.

This chain links TRBV4-3 with TRBJ2-6, with TRBD1 identical over 7 bases. Germline loops: CDR1 LGHNA, CDR2 YSLEER. After removal of 0 bases from V and 0 bases from J, the junction contained 8 bases not matched to a gene. This CDR3 region has 19 residues. The CDR3 sequence is CASSQEVPGQHSGANVLTF. The CDR3 DNA is TGCGCCAGCAGCCAAGAGGTCCCGGGACAGCACTCTGGGGCCAACGTCCTGACTTTC.

The V call is TRBV5-6, the J call TRBJ2-5, with a weak D call TRBD1 (5 bases). Trimming removed 3 bases at V and 2 bases at J, with 11 bases between. There are 14 residues in the CDR3. CDR1 SGHDT and CDR2 YYEEEE come from the germline V gene. The CDR3 sequence: CASSSRAVQETQYF. In DNA form, the CDR3 reads TGTGCCAGCAGCTCCAGGGCTGTTCAAGAGACCCAGTACTTC.

The rearrangement links TRBV19 to TRBJ1-6; D is unresolved. The V and J ends lost 2 bases and 0 bases respectively, with 14 bases between them. The CDR3 loop spans 18 amino acids. The germline V gene has CDR1 LNHDA and CDR2 SQIVND (reference sequence). The CDR3 region is CASSISGGMGSYNSPLHF. CDR3 in DNA: TGTGCCAGTAGTATATCTGGCGGGATGGGCTCCTATAATTCACCCCTCCACTTT.

In this sample, this clone turned up once. The chain combines TRBV29-1 with TRBJ2-2; possible D gene TRBD1, 7 bases. The CDR3 is 13 residues long. CDR1 SQVTM and CDR2 ANQGSEA come from the germline V gene. Deletions cut 6 bases from V and 10 bases from J, with 18 bases between. CDR3 sequence: CSVHRQGGVELFF. CDR3 DNA: TGCAGCGTCCACCGACAGGGCGGGGTGGAGCTGTTTTTT.

The chain carries TRBV3-1 (or the pseudogene TRBV3-2) and TRBJ1-1, with a weak D call TRBD1 (6 bases). The germline gives CDR1 LGHDT, CDR2 YNNKEL (reference sequence). V shed 6 bases and J shed 10 bases, with 15 bases lying between them. This CDR3 has 12 residues. The CDR3 is CASSPGGRPAFF. CDR3 nucleotides: TGTGCCAGCAGTCCGGGGGGGCGGCCAGCTTTCTTT.

This chain uses TRBV4-3 with TRBJ2-2, with TRBD1 as a possible D gene (6 bases). The CDR3 is 17 amino acids. The germline gives CDR1 LGHNA, CDR2 YSLEER. The V gene lost 0 bases and the J gene lost 5 bases, with 16 bases spanning the gap. Here the CDR3 reads CASSQDGRGPSTGELFF. As DNA, the CDR3 is TGCGCCAGCAGCCAAGACGGCAGGGGACCGTCGACCGGGGAGCTGTTTTTT.

The chain recombines TRBV29-1 with TRBJ1-1; D is unclear. The CDR3 runs to 12 residues. The germline V and J ends were trimmed by 2 bases and 0 bases, with 4 bases remaining between them. The germline V gene has CDR1 SQVTM and CDR2 ANQGSEA. CDR3: CSVEYMNTEAFF. Written as DNA, the CDR3 is TGCAGCGTTGAATATATGAACACTGAAGCTTTCTTT.

This clone is a singleton in its sample. The chain employs TRBV10-2 and TRBJ2-5; possible D gene TRBD2, 6 bases. The CDR3 spans 14 residues. V lost 6 bases and J 5 bases, leaving 16 bases between the germline ends. Germline CDR1 is WSHSY and CDR2 is SAAADI. The chain's CDR3 is CASREPSDRETQYF. The CDR3, as DNA: TGCGCCAGCAGGGAGCCTAGCGATCGGGAGACCCAGTACTTC.

This rearrangement joins TRBV27 to TRBJ2-7; a possible D gene is TRBD2 (5 bases). CDR1 is MNHEY, CDR2 SMNVEV, per germline (reference sequence). V was pared by 5 bases and J by 3 bases, with 14 bases between. The CDR3 sequence is 14 residues long. CDR3 in DNA: TGTGCCAGCAGTCCGGGCCCACGGGGCTACGAGCAGTACTTC. Amino acid sequence: CASSPGPRGYEQYF.

In its sample, this clone was seen once. The chain carries TRBV7-9 and TRBJ2-1; TRBD2 matches 9 bases. This CDR3 contains 16 residues. Germline assignment: CDR1 SEHNR and CDR2 FQNEAQ (reference sequence). V was pared by 5 bases and J by 2 bases, with 7 bases of the junction left unmatched. CDR3 bases: TGTGCCAGCAGCCATGCTGGCGGGGGGGCCTACAATGAGCAGTTCTTC. Its protein is CASSHAGGGAYNEQFF.

The rearrangement links TRBV19 to TRBJ2-7; TRBD2 matches at 8 bases. The trim removed 5 bases at V and 0 bases at J, leaving 9 bases unmatched. Germline CDR1 reads LNHDA; CDR2 reads SQIVND (reference sequence). This CDR3 is built from 16 residues. The CDR3 DNA is TGTGCCAGTAGTCCTCTAGCGGGCGAAAGCTCCTACGAGCAGTACTTC. It codes for CASSPLAGESSYEQYF.

This chain links TRBV6-2 or TRBV6-3 with TRBJ2-7; D perhaps matches TRBD2 (7 bases). The germline V gene encodes CDR1 MNHEY and CDR2 SVGEGT. The CDR3 has 14 amino acids. The germline V and J ends were trimmed by 0 bases and 3 bases, with 9 bases remaining between them. CDR3 in DNA: TGTGCCAGCAGTTACTCAGCGGGACACTACGAGCAGTACTTC. Its translation: CASSYSAGHYEQYF.

The chain links TRBV3-1 (or the pseudogene TRBV3-2) to TRBJ1-2; no reliable D call. The CDR3 consists of 13 residues. Trimming left V 4 bases short and J 7 bases short, with 13 bases between. Looked up from germline, CDR1 is LGHDT and CDR2 is YNNKEL (reference sequence). This CDR3 reads CASSPQSGRGYTF. For the CDR3, the DNA is TGTGCCAGCAGCCCTCAGTCAGGCCGTGGCTACACCTTC.

This chain uses TRBV7-2 with TRBJ2-2; 9 positions agree with TRBD2. Germline lookup yields CDR1 SGHTA and CDR2 FQGNSA. V lost 1 base and J lost 5; bases outside the gene matches: 2. The CDR3 sequence is 15 residues long. The CDR3 DNA reads as TGTGCCAGCAGCTTAGGCGGGAGGGCGACCGGGGAGCTGTTTTTT. This translates into CASSLGGRATGELFF.

The gene calls are TRBV18 and TRBJ1-2; 7 bases match TRBD1. With V trimmed by 3 bases and J by 4 bases, 5 bases remained unmatched. CDR1 and CDR2 from the germline V gene are KGHSH and LQKENI. The CDR3 loop spans 14 amino acids. This CDR3 is CASSPLGQIYGYTF. As DNA, the CDR3 is TGTGCCAGCTCACCCCTGGGACAGATCTATGGCTACACCTTC.

The V and J genes are TRBV30 and TRBJ2-7; 7 positions agree with TRBD1. CDR3 length: 13 amino acids. Trimming removed 1 base from V and 5 bases from J; junction bases left unmatched: 5. The V gene's germline CDR1 is GTSNPN and CDR2 SVGIG (reference sequence). CDR3 sequence (DNA): TGTGCCTGGAGTGGAACAGGGGTGCACGAGCAGTACTTC. This sequence encodes CAWSGTGVHEQYF.

The chain has TRBV28 and TRBJ2-7, with D possibly TRBD1 on 6 matching bases. V was trimmed by 6 bases and J by 4 bases, leaving 10 bases between them. This CDR3 comprises 12 residues. Germline V CDR1 and CDR2: MDHEN, SYDVKM. This CDR3 reads CASSRRGYEQYF. The CDR3 nucleotides read TGTGCCAGCAGCCGCAGGGGTTACGAGCAGTACTTC.